Listed below are T cell receptor beta chains from one sample, sequenced in a study of OX40 agonist ivuxolimab in advanced cancers. Some clones are missing from TCRdb's copy, which holds only in-frame ones; the method was immunoSEQ multiplex PCR. Of tens of thousands of clones in the sample, more than 85% are singletons; the top ten hold about 6.4%. Sequencing was performed on CD4+ or CD8+ T cells sorted from blood, taken in a trial of the OX40 agonist ivuxolimab. The source of these receptors is an adult with an advanced solid tumor such as melanoma, head and neck, liver or kidney cancer. CDR3s include the opening cysteine and the closing phenylalanine or tryptophan. Each record gives: CDR3 length, J gene, clone size, D gene, V gene, CDR3 DNA, CDR3 protein. D genes are given only for firm matches. Some rows have no size entry. The others give once, few or many, or a class for an expanded clone.

CDR3 length: 13
J gene: TRBJ2-7
clone size: .
D gene: TRBD1
V gene: TRBV28
CDR3 DNA: TGTGCCAGCAGTGGGACAGAGGCATACGAGCAGTACTTC
CDR3 protein: CASSGTEAYEQYF

CDR3 length: 14
J gene: TRBJ2-5
clone size: .
D gene: .
V gene: TRBV5-1
CDR3 DNA: TGCGCCAGCAGCTTGGGGGGGTCGGAGGAGACCCAGTACTTC
CDR3 protein: CASSLGGSEETQYF

CDR3 length: 13
J gene: TRBJ1-1
clone size: .
D gene: .
V gene: TRBV27
CDR3 DNA: TGTGCCAGCAGTTTAGCAAGGGGCACTGAAGCTTTCTTT
CDR3 protein: CASSLARGTEAFF

CDR3 length: 17
J gene: TRBJ2-1
clone size: .
D gene: .
V gene: TRBV6-1
CDR3 DNA: TGTGCCAGCAGTGTGGACCTGTCCGTCTCTACCTACAATGAGCAGTTCTTC
CDR3 protein: CASSVDLSVSTYNEQFF

CDR3 length: 16
J gene: TRBJ1-6
clone size: .
D gene: .
V gene: TRBV2
CDR3 DNA: TGTGCCAGCAGTGAAATATCACAAGGAGGAAATTCACCCCTCCACTTT
CDR3 protein: CASSEISQGGNSPLHF

CDR3 length: 12
J gene: TRBJ2-7
clone size: .
D gene: .
V gene: TRBV14
CDR3 DNA: TGTGCCAGCAGCCCCCTCGGCCGCGAGCAGTACTTC
CDR3 protein: CASSPLGREQYF

CDR3 length: 13
J gene: TRBJ2-1
clone size: .
D gene: .
V gene: TRBV13
CDR3 DNA: TGTGCCAGCAGCTTGGGACCCCAGAATGAGCAGTTCTTC
CDR3 protein: CASSLGPQNEQFF

CDR3 length: 13
J gene: TRBJ2-1
clone size: .
D gene: TRBD2
V gene: TRBV6-5
CDR3 DNA: TGTGCCAGCACCTCCACGGGGGGCAATGAGCAGTTCTTC
CDR3 protein: CASTSTGGNEQFF

CDR3 length: 15
J gene: TRBJ1-4
clone size: .
D gene: TRBD1
V gene: TRBV5-5
CDR3 DNA: TGTGCCAGCAGCACCACAGGGGGAAGTGGTGAAAAACTGTTTTTT
CDR3 protein: CASSTTGGSGEKLFF

CDR3 length: 15
J gene: TRBJ2-7
clone size: .
D gene: .
V gene: TRBV9
CDR3 DNA: TGTGCCAGCAGCCCCGCCCCAGGACCTGCCTACGAGCAGTACTTC
CDR3 protein: CASSPAPGPAYEQYF

CDR3 length: 15
J gene: TRBJ1-5
clone size: once
D gene: .
V gene: TRBV18
CDR3 DNA: TGTGCCAGCTCACCAGAGGGCTATAGCAATCAGCCCCAGCATTTT
CDR3 protein: CASSPEGYSNQPQHF

CDR3 length: 14
J gene: TRBJ2-7
clone size: .
D gene: TRBD1
V gene: TRBV6-1
CDR3 DNA: TGTGCCAGCAGTGAATGGGGGACAGCCTACGAGCAGTACTTC
CDR3 protein: CASSEWGTAYEQYF

CDR3 length: 11
J gene: TRBJ2-5
clone size: .
D gene: .
V gene: TRBV29-1
CDR3 DNA: TGCAGCGTTGTGACGTCTGGGACCCAGTACTTC
CDR3 protein: CSVVTSGTQYF

CDR3 length: 14
J gene: TRBJ2-5
clone size: .
D gene: .
V gene: TRBV30
CDR3 DNA: TGTGCCTGGAGGGGGGAGACTCTGGTAGAGACCCAGTACTTC
CDR3 protein: CAWRGETLVETQYF

CDR3 length: 14
J gene: TRBJ1-6
clone size: .
D gene: TRBD1
V gene: TRBV9
CDR3 DNA: TGTGCCAGCAGCGTCGGGACAGGGGAGTCACCCCTCCACTTT
CDR3 protein: CASSVGTGESPLHF

CDR3 length: 13
J gene: TRBJ2-7
clone size: .
D gene: .
V gene: TRBV6-5
CDR3 DNA: TGTGCCAGCAGTGCAAACCCCTCGATAGAGCAGTACTTC
CDR3 protein: CASSANPSIEQYF

CDR3 length: 12
J gene: TRBJ2-1
clone size: .
D gene: .
V gene: TRBV6-1
CDR3 DNA: TGTGCCAGCAGTGAAGGGAACAATGAGCAGTTCTTC
CDR3 protein: CASSEGNNEQFF

CDR3 length: 14
J gene: TRBJ2-1
clone size: once
D gene: .
V gene: TRBV5-4
CDR3 DNA: TGTGCCAGCAGCTTGGACTTGCCCGTAAATGAGCAGTTCTTC
CDR3 protein: CASSLDLPVNEQFF

CDR3 length: 12
J gene: TRBJ2-7
clone size: .
D gene: .
V gene: TRBV2
CDR3 DNA: TGTGCCAGCAGTGATGTGGTTCTCGAGCAGTACTTC
CDR3 protein: CASSDVVLEQYF

CDR3 length: 13
J gene: TRBJ2-7
clone size: .
D gene: .
V gene: TRBV30
CDR3 DNA: TGTGCCTGGAGTGTACTGGGGATCTACGAGCAGTACTTC
CDR3 protein: CAWSVLGIYEQYF

CDR3 length: 13
J gene: TRBJ1-2
clone size: .
D gene: .
V gene: TRBV27
CDR3 DNA: TGTGCCAGCAGTTTAGGCGGGCTCTATGGCTACACCTTC
CDR3 protein: CASSLGGLYGYTF

CDR3 length: 12
J gene: TRBJ1-5
clone size: .
D gene: .
V gene: TRBV27
CDR3 DNA: TGTGCCAGCAGTTCTGGGGGGCAGCCCCAGCATTTT
CDR3 protein: CASSSGGQPQHF

CDR3 length: 13
J gene: TRBJ1-1
clone size: .
D gene: .
V gene: TRBV5-1
CDR3 DNA: TGCGCCAGCAGCCACAGGGAGGACACTGAAGCTTTCTTT
CDR3 protein: CASSHREDTEAFF

CDR3 length: 16
J gene: TRBJ1-2
clone size: .
D gene: .
V gene: TRBV6-5
CDR3 DNA: TGTGCCAGCAGTTACTCAACGGAACAAGCTAACTATGGCTACACCTTC
CDR3 protein: CASSYSTEQANYGYTF

CDR3 length: 15
J gene: TRBJ2-1
clone size: .
D gene: .
V gene: TRBV28
CDR3 DNA: TGTGCCAGCAGCCCCGGGAAAAGCTCCTACAATGAGCAGTTCTTC
CDR3 protein: CASSPGKSSYNEQFF

CDR3 length: 14
J gene: TRBJ1-2
clone size: .
D gene: .
V gene: TRBV4-1
CDR3 DNA: TGCGCCAGCAGCCAAGTTGGCAACAACTATGGCTACACCTTC
CDR3 protein: CASSQVGNNYGYTF

CDR3 length: 11
J gene: TRBJ2-7
clone size: once
D gene: .
V gene: TRBV11-2
CDR3 DNA: TGTGCCAGCAGCTCTCAGTACGAGCAGTACTTC
CDR3 protein: CASSSQYEQYF

CDR3 length: 14
J gene: TRBJ2-7
clone size: .
D gene: TRBD2
V gene: TRBV2
CDR3 DNA: TGTGCCAGCGACGGGACTAGCGGGAGACACGAGCAGTACTTC
CDR3 protein: CASDGTSGRHEQYF

CDR3 length: 15
J gene: TRBJ2-7
clone size: .
D gene: TRBD1
V gene: TRBV9
CDR3 DNA: TGTGCCAGCAGCCCTTCCGGGACAGGGTACTACGAGCAGTACTTC
CDR3 protein: CASSPSGTGYYEQYF

CDR3 length: 16
J gene: TRBJ2-1
clone size: .
D gene: .
V gene: TRBV19
CDR3 DNA: TGTGCCAGTAGTATGGGACTCCGGGACTGGGATCAAGAGCAGTTCTTC
CDR3 protein: CASSMGLRDWDQEQFF

CDR3 length: 15
J gene: TRBJ2-7
clone size: .
D gene: .
V gene: TRBV27
CDR3 DNA: TGTGCCAGCAGTCCCGCGGGTCCGCTCAGCAACGAGCAGTACTTC
CDR3 protein: CASSPAGPLSNEQYF

CDR3 length: 15
J gene: TRBJ2-5
clone size: .
D gene: .
V gene: TRBV25-1
CDR3 DNA: TGTGCCAGCAGTGATTTCCGAGGGTACCAAGAGACCCAGTACTTC
CDR3 protein: CASSDFRGYQETQYF

CDR3 length: 14
J gene: TRBJ2-5
clone size: .
D gene: .
V gene: TRBV6-5
CDR3 DNA: TGTGCCAGCAGTTACTCGACCAGGGTTGAGACCCAGTACTTC
CDR3 protein: CASSYSTRVETQYF

CDR3 length: 15
J gene: TRBJ1-5
clone size: .
D gene: .
V gene: TRBV27
CDR3 DNA: TGTGCCAGCAGTTTAGTGGCCGGGGCCAATCAGCCCCAGCATTTT
CDR3 protein: CASSLVAGANQPQHF

CDR3 length: 18
J gene: TRBJ2-2
clone size: .
D gene: TRBD2
V gene: TRBV19
CDR3 DNA: TGTGCCAGTAGACCGACTAGCGGGAGGGCCGCGGGCACCGGGGAGCTGTTTTTT
CDR3 protein: CASRPTSGRAAGTGELFF

CDR3 length: 16
J gene: TRBJ2-5
clone size: .
D gene: .
V gene: TRBV9
CDR3 DNA: TGTGCCAGCAGCGCGAGGGGAAAAATCAACGGAGAGACCCAGTACTTC
CDR3 protein: CASSARGKINGETQYF

CDR3 length: 15
J gene: TRBJ2-5
clone size: .
D gene: TRBD1
V gene: TRBV7-3
CDR3 DNA: TGTGCCAGCAGCCCAGGGACAGGGGGGCAAGAGACCCAGTACTTC
CDR3 protein: CASSPGTGGQETQYF

CDR3 length: 12
J gene: TRBJ2-1
clone size: .
D gene: .
V gene: TRBV12-5
CDR3 DNA: TGTGCTAGTGGCTTAGATTGGGCCGCACAGTTCTTC
CDR3 protein: CASGLDWAAQFF

CDR3 length: 13
J gene: TRBJ1-1
clone size: .
D gene: .
V gene: TRBV6-6
CDR3 DNA: TGTGCCAGCAGTTACTCAGTGGACACTGAAGCTTTCTTT
CDR3 protein: CASSYSVDTEAFF

CDR3 length: 16
J gene: TRBJ2-5
clone size: .
D gene: TRBD2
V gene: TRBV27
CDR3 DNA: TGTGCCAGCAGTATGACTAGCGGGAGGCGGCAAGAGACCCAGTACTTC
CDR3 protein: CASSMTSGRRQETQYF

CDR3 length: 11
J gene: TRBJ2-5
clone size: .
D gene: .
V gene: TRBV29-1
CDR3 DNA: TGCAGCGCCTACAGCTCAGGGTTCCAGTACTTC
CDR3 protein: CSAYSSGFQYF

CDR3 length: 14
J gene: TRBJ1-1
clone size: .
D gene: .
V gene: TRBV14
CDR3 DNA: TGTGCCAGCAGCCAGAGGGGGGCGAACACTGAAGCTTTCTTT
CDR3 protein: CASSQRGANTEAFF

CDR3 length: 14
J gene: TRBJ2-7
clone size: .
D gene: .
V gene: TRBV19
CDR3 DNA: TGTGCCAGTAGTATTTCCCACAGGGTCTACGAGCAGTACTTC
CDR3 protein: CASSISHRVYEQYF

CDR3 length: 15
J gene: TRBJ2-1
clone size: .
D gene: TRBD1
V gene: TRBV30
CDR3 DNA: TGTGCCTGGAGTGTAGGGACAGGGGTTTACAATGAGCAGTTCTTC
CDR3 protein: CAWSVGTGVYNEQFF

CDR3 length: 15
J gene: TRBJ1-3
clone size: .
D gene: .
V gene: TRBV28
CDR3 DNA: TGTGCCAGCAGTTTGGGTTTCACAGGAGGGAGCACCATATATTTT
CDR3 protein: CASSLGFTGGSTIYF

CDR3 length: 16
J gene: TRBJ1-2
clone size: .
D gene: TRBD1
V gene: TRBV6-5
CDR3 DNA: TGTGCCAGCAGTTACGCGCGGGACAGCCTCCGACAGGGCTACACCTTC
CDR3 protein: CASSYARDSLRQGYTF

CDR3 length: 12
J gene: TRBJ1-1
clone size: .
D gene: .
V gene: TRBV10-3
CDR3 DNA: TGTGCCATCAGTGATTGGAACACTGAAGCTTTCTTT
CDR3 protein: CAISDWNTEAFF

CDR3 length: 13
J gene: TRBJ2-7
clone size: .
D gene: .
V gene: TRBV27
CDR3 DNA: TGTGCCAGCAGGCCCATTTCGGGCTACGAGCAGTACTTC
CDR3 protein: CASRPISGYEQYF

CDR3 length: 18
J gene: TRBJ2-7
clone size: once
D gene: TRBD2
V gene: TRBV4-1
CDR3 DNA: TGCGCCAGCAGCCAAGCGGTACTAGCGGGAGGTTGGGCCTACGAGCAGTACTTC
CDR3 protein: CASSQAVLAGGWAYEQYF

CDR3 length: 13
J gene: TRBJ1-1
clone size: few
D gene: .
V gene: TRBV5-6
CDR3 DNA: TGTGCCAGCAGCTTCGGCCCGGGGACTGAAGCTTTCTTT
CDR3 protein: CASSFGPGTEAFF

CDR3 length: 14
J gene: TRBJ1-2
clone size: few
D gene: .
V gene: TRBV19
CDR3 DNA: TGTGCCAGTACCATAGGGAGAAGTTTCTATGGCTACACCTTC
CDR3 protein: CASTIGRSFYGYTF